This T cell receptor beta chain appears in the sequencing data of a study of cytomegalovirus exposure and HLA in healthy donors. With 60 Vbeta and 13 Jbeta primers, the PCR was carried out. Sequencing was performed with immunoSEQ multiplex PCR; in TCRdb, only in-frame clones are kept and a portion is missing. The repertoire includes about 94,000 clones, roughly 79% of them detected once, and over 3% sits in the top ten. CDR1 MDHEN and CDR2 SYDVKM come from the germline V gene. V lost 4 bases and J lost 2, with 8 bases in between. The CDR3 sequence is 13 residues long. The sample consisted of PBMCs. J is TRBJ1-2 and V is TRBV28; the D is unclear. This clonotype was sampled from a middle-aged woman in good health and CMV-seronegative. CDR3 in amino acids: CASSYYENYGYTF. As DNA, the CDR3 is TGTGCCAGCAGTTATTACGAGAACTATGGCTACACCTTC.